The rows below give T cell receptor beta chains drawn from one sample of a study of a mutant IDH1 vaccine in newly diagnosed glioma. Only in-frame clones appear in the TCRdb table, and some are missing; sequencing was by immunoSEQ multiplex PCR. The data show tens of thousands of clones, roughly 80% seen once. No cognate antigen is known for these TCRs. Sequencing was performed on PBMCs, taken from a glioma patient whose treatment included an IDH1 peptide vaccine. The receptors here all came from a man between 18 and 29 years old with glioma. Some clones in this sample may be carry-over from other donors' samples. CDR3s include the opening cysteine and the closing phenylalanine or tryptophan. Fields, in order: clone size, J gene, V gene, CDR3 protein. Some rows have no size entry. The others give once, few or many, or a class for an expanded clone.

abundance: NA; j_gene: TRBJ1-2; v_gene: TRBV4-1; CDR3aa: CASRDQVLAGGVYGYTF
abundance: NA; j_gene: TRBJ1-2; v_gene: TRBV10-3; CDR3aa: CAISESDSLIYGYTF
abundance: NA; j_gene: TRBJ1-3; v_gene: TRBV7-6; CDR3aa: CASSSSRDRDRNTIYF
abundance: NA; j_gene: TRBJ2-1; v_gene: TRBV14; CDR3aa: CASSEMELAGGYNEQFF
abundance: NA; j_gene: TRBJ1-1; v_gene: TRBV7-9; CDR3aa: CASSLLQGAMEAFF
abundance: NA; j_gene: TRBJ2-1; v_gene: TRBV5-1; CDR3aa: CASRGGTGIYNEQFF
abundance: NA; j_gene: TRBJ1-1; v_gene: TRBV7-8; CDR3aa: CASSLEVQMNTEAFF
abundance: NA; j_gene: TRBJ1-2; v_gene: TRBV7-2; CDR3aa: CASSRRRDAGYTF
abundance: NA; j_gene: TRBJ2-1; v_gene: TRBV2; CDR3aa: CASTHSGNSYNEQFF
abundance: NA; j_gene: TRBJ1-4; v_gene: TRBV7-8; CDR3aa: CASFPFTGPASGEKLFF
abundance: NA; j_gene: TRBJ1-6; v_gene: TRBV7-2; CDR3aa: CASSSVGQLSPLHF
abundance: NA; j_gene: TRBJ2-3; v_gene: TRBV7-8; CDR3aa: CASSSRTSGTDTQYF
abundance: NA; j_gene: TRBJ2-2; v_gene: TRBV5-1; CDR3aa: CASSSAGLHTGELFF
abundance: NA; j_gene: TRBJ1-2; v_gene: TRBV7-2; CDR3aa: CASSSRGQGPLGYTF
abundance: NA; j_gene: TRBJ1-2; v_gene: TRBV2; CDR3aa: CASSEEDRVGRYTF
abundance: NA; j_gene: TRBJ1-3; v_gene: TRBV27; CDR3aa: CASSPTGAHSGNTIYF
abundance: NA; j_gene: TRBJ2-5; v_gene: TRBV6-5; CDR3aa: CASSQGLERETQYF
abundance: NA; j_gene: TRBJ1-1; v_gene: TRBV7-3; CDR3aa: CASSSRQGLEAFF
abundance: NA; j_gene: TRBJ2-7; v_gene: TRBV2; CDR3aa: CASSGGTGFYEQYF
abundance: NA; j_gene: TRBJ2-1; v_gene: TRBV7-9; CDR3aa: CASSLGGGPREFF
abundance: NA; j_gene: TRBJ1-5; v_gene: TRBV27; CDR3aa: CASSLSGGQPQHF
abundance: NA; j_gene: TRBJ1-1; v_gene: TRBV5-4; CDR3aa: CASSLDGGPYTEAFF
abundance: NA; j_gene: TRBJ1-2; v_gene: TRBV6-5; CDR3aa: CASSPTDYGYTF
abundance: NA; j_gene: TRBJ1-1; v_gene: TRBV5-8; CDR3aa: CASSFDGLSEAFF
abundance: NA; j_gene: TRBJ1-2; v_gene: TRBV25-1; CDR3aa: CASSDSPVGAGYGYTF
abundance: few; j_gene: TRBJ2-5; v_gene: TRBV30; CDR3aa: CAWSFKETQYF
abundance: NA; j_gene: TRBJ1-1; v_gene: TRBV5-1; CDR3aa: CASSPLGQGSEAFF
abundance: NA; j_gene: TRBJ1-1; v_gene: TRBV19; CDR3aa: CASSISSVAPEAFF
abundance: few; j_gene: TRBJ1-1; v_gene: TRBV6-5; CDR3aa: CASSYRGSTEAFF